Presented here are 5 T cell receptor beta chains from one specimen sequenced in a study of PD-1 blockade in classical Hodgkin lymphoma. Time point specified: newly diagnosed, previously untreated cHL patient sample. Sequencing used immunoSEQ multiplex PCR; TCRdb keeps in-frame clones, though not all of them. The data show approximately 70,000 clones, about 93% seen once. Input material: peripheral blood mononuclear cells (PBMCs). The source of these receptors is a human donor with classical Hodgkin lymphoma.

This chain joins TRBV2 and TRBJ2-3; 7 bases align to TRBD2. This CDR3 is built from 14 residues. Germline CDR1 and CDR2: SNHLY and FYNNEI. The junction had 6 bases not matched to a gene; V was cut back by 8 bases and J by 1 base. The CDR3 loop reads CASGLGGGTDTQYF. DNA for the CDR3: TGTGCCAGCGGTCTGGGGGGGGGCACAGATACGCAGTATTTT.

The chain has TRBV28 and TRBJ1-1; 7 nucleotides align to TRBD1. CDR1 and CDR2 from the germline V gene are MDHEN and SYDVKM. This CDR3 has 14 amino acids. V lost 6 bases and J lost 4; bases outside the gene matches: 8. CDR3 in DNA: TGTGCCAGCAGCCGACAGGGTTGGGGCACTGAAGCTTTCTTT. Its protein product is CASSRQGWGTEAFF.

The chain uses TRBV29-1 and TRBJ2-3; 12 bases agree with TRBD2. The junction had 9 bases not matched to a gene; V was cut back by 5 bases and J by 0 bases. Germline V gene data show CDR1 as SQVTM and CDR2 as ANQGSEA. CDR3 length equals 17 residues. CDR3 DNA sequence: TGCAGCGTTTCGGGACTAGCGGGCGGCCTCAGCACAGATACGCAGTATTTT. This codes for CSVSGLAGGLSTDTQYF.

The chain recombines TRBV6-5 with TRBJ2-7, with D possibly being TRBD1 (7 bases). Germline assignment: CDR1 MNHEY and CDR2 SVGAGI. The CDR3 contains 16 residues. Trimming pared 2 bases from V and 7 bases from J, leaving 21 bases between. CDR3 amino acids: CASSYGVTPGGGEQYF. CDR3 DNA: TGTGCCAGCAGTTACGGGGTAACCCCAGGGGGAGGTGAGCAGTACTTC.

The genes are TRBV7-9 and TRBJ2-3, with D tentatively TRBD2 (7 bases). CDR3 length equals 14 residues. Germline V CDR1 and CDR2: SEHNR, FQNEAQ (reference sequence). The V end was cut by 3 bases, the J end by 7 bases, with 14 bases between. The CDR3 sequence is CASSFGGALYTQYF. In nucleotides, the CDR3 is TGTGCCAGCAGCTTTGGGGGGGCTCTCTATACGCAGTATTTT. The full variable domain, rest sourced from reference TRBV7-9 and TRBJ2-3, is DTGVSQNPRHKITKRGQNVTFRCDPISEHNRLYWYRQTLGQGPEFLTYFQNEAQLEKSRLLSDRFSAERPKGSFSTLEIQRTEQGDSAMYLCASSFGGALYTQYFGPGTRLTVL.